This T cell receptor beta chain originates from a study of T cells of healthy individuals. This clonotype was seen at least ten times. One entry per CDR3 protein, called by TCRdb with MiXCR from the 5' RACE reads. Of tens of thousands of distinct CDR3 sequences listed, roughly 16% are singletons. The CDR3 is 14 amino acids. Germline assignment: CDR1 MGHRA and CDR2 YSYEKL. V trimming: 1 base; J trimming: 8 bases; junction bases outside the gene matches: 4. This receptor was obtained from a human donor in good health. The chain is built from TRBV4-1 and TRBJ2-1; 8 bases map to TRBD1. The chain's CDR3 is CASSQVTGGYEQFF. The CDR3 region has the DNA TGCGCCAGCAGCCAAGTTACAGGGGGGTATGAGCAGTTCTTC.